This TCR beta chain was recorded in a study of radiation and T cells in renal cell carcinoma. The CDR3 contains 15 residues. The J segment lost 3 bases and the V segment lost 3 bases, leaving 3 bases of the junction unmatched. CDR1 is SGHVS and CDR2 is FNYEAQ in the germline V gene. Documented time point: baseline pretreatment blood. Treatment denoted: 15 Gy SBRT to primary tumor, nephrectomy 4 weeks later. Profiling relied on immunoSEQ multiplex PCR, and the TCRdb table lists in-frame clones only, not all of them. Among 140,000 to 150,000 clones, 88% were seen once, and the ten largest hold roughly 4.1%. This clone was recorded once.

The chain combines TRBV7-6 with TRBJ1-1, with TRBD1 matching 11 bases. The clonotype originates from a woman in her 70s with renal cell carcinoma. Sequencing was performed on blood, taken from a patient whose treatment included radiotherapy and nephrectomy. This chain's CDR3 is CASSFPGQGDTEAFF. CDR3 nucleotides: TGTGCCAGCAGCTTCCCGGGACAGGGGGACACTGAAGCTTTCTTT.